These T cell receptor beta chains were read from a single sample in a study of CD8 T cells in ankylosing spondylitis. MiXCR was run by TCRdb on the 5' RACE reads, yielding one entry per CDR3 protein. The sample yields a few hundred thousand distinct CDR3 sequences, 11% seen once. Sequencing input: blood, either unsorted or a sorted T cell fraction (not recorded which). The receptor source for this set is a female donor with ankylosing spondylitis or in good health (not recorded which). The CDR3 runs from the conserved cysteine through the conserved F or W. D genes are given only for firm matches. Only some rows state a clone size, as once, few, many or a class for expanded clones.

clone size	D gene	V gene	J gene	CDR3 protein	CDR3 DNA
many	-	TRBV10-3	TRBJ1-4	CAIKERANEKLFF	TGTGCCATCAAGGAAAGGGCTAATGAAAAACTGTTTTTT
many	TRBD1	TRBV20-1	TRBJ1-4	CSAQLGTGFEKLFF	TGCAGTGCACAGCTAGGGACAGGGTTCGAAAAACTGTTTTTT
once	-	TRBV6-1	TRBJ1-3	CASTLSWPGGNTIYF	TGTGCCAGCACCCTTTCCTGGCCGGGGGGAAACACCATATATTTT
few	TRBD1	TRBV5-5	TRBJ1-2	CASSPDRVGHNRYGYTF	TGTGCCAGCAGCCCGGACAGGGTCGGCCACAATCGCTATGGCTACACCTTC
few	TRBD2	TRBV7-9	TRBJ2-3	CASSRSGGAGTDTQYF	TGTGCCAGCAGCCGTAGCGGGGGGGCAGGCACAGATACGCAGTATTTT
many	-	TRBV20-1	TRBJ1-4	CSAREGSNEKLFF	TGCAGTGCTAGAGAAGGGTCTAATGAAAAACTGTTTTTT
few	TRBD2	TRBV20-1	TRBJ2-3	CSAPIAGVADTQYF	TGCAGTGCTCCGATAGCGGGAGTGGCAGATACGCAGTATTTT
many	TRBD2	TRBV6-4	TRBJ2-2	CASSSSGGNTGELFF	TGTGCCAGCAGTTCAAGCGGGGGAAACACCGGGGAGCTGTTTTTT
few	-	TRBV16	TRBJ2-1	CASSQKAAANEQFF	TGTGCCAGCAGCCAAAAGGCGGCTGCCAATGAGCAGTTCTTC
many	TRBD2	TRBV20-1	TRBJ2-1	CSATGRTSVSDEQFF	TGCAGTGCCACAGGGAGGACTAGCGTCTCTGATGAGCAGTTCTTC
many	-	TRBV5-1	TRBJ2-2	CASSPGGMNTGELFF	TGCGCCAGCAGCCCAGGGGGGATGAACACCGGGGAGCTGTTTTTT
many	TRBD1	TRBV5-1	TRBJ1-4	CASKLGGGDEKLFF	TGCGCCAGCAAACTAGGGGGCGGTGATGAAAAACTGTTTTTT
-	TRBD2	TRBV20-1	TRBJ2-1	CSAIRLAGFSSYNEQFF	TGCAGTGCTATTAGACTAGCGGGTTTCAGCTCCTACAATGAGCAGTTCTTC
many	-	TRBV6-1	TRBJ2-1	CASTRGGDYNEQFF	TGTGCCAGCACTCGCGGAGGCGACTACAATGAGCAGTTCTTC
few	TRBD1	TRBV20-1	TRBJ2-7	CSGGDRGTYEQYF	TGCAGTGGGGGGGACAGGGGAACCTACGAGCAGTACTTC
few	-	TRBV20-1	TRBJ1-1	CSARAWNLQANTEAFF	TGCAGTGCTAGAGCGTGGAACCTTCAGGCGAACACTGAAGCTTTCTTT
few	-	TRBV12-3/TRBV12-4	TRBJ1-5	CASTTGSQPQHF	TGTGCCAGCACTACAGGGAGTCAGCCCCAGCATTTT
many	-	TRBV20-1	TRBJ1-5	CSAAGRGDQPQHF	TGCAGTGCCGCGGGCCGTGGAGATCAGCCCCAGCATTTT
few	-	TRBV15	TRBJ2-5	CATSREGGQGKTQYF	TGTGCCACCAGCAGAGAGGGTGGGCAGGGAAAGACCCAGTACTTC
few	TRBD2	TRBV6-2/TRBV6-3	TRBJ2-7	CASRRLAGVGEQYF	TGTGCCAGCAGGCGACTAGCGGGAGTGGGAGAGCAGTACTTC
-	-	TRBV12-3/TRBV12-4	TRBJ2-1	CASKGGTTYNEQFF	TGTGCCAGCAAGGGGGGGACGACCTACAATGAGCAGTTCTTC
-	TRBD1	TRBV25-1	TRBJ2-7	CASSDLFSGQGHEQYF	TGTGCCAGCAGTGACCTTTTCTCGGGACAGGGCCACGAGCAGTACTTC
many	-	TRBV6-6	TRBJ1-1	CASSWGAPSEAFF	TGTGCCAGCAGTTGGGGGGCGCCGTCTGAAGCTTTCTTT
-	TRBD2	TRBV9	TRBJ2-3	CASSALAGQGKEAQYF	TGTGCCAGCAGCGCCTTAGCGGGCCAAGGTAAGGAGGCGCAGTATTTT
many	-	TRBV5-1	TRBJ2-5	CASSLGAAARETQYF	TGCGCCAGCAGCTTGGGGGCAGCGGCGAGGGAGACCCAGTACTTC
-	TRBD1	TRBV20-1	TRBJ2-1	CSARESRRGSHNEQFF	TGCAGTGCTAGAGAATCTCGCAGGGGGTCCCACAATGAGCAGTTCTTC
-	TRBD1	TRBV7-8	TRBJ1-5	CASSLQDRIPNQPQHF	TGTGCCAGCAGCTTGCAGGACAGGATTCCGAATCAGCCCCAGCATTTT
-	-	TRBV5-5	TRBJ2-3	CASSSGDGDTQYF	TGTGCCAGCAGCTCAGGGGACGGAGATACGCAGTATTTT
many	-	TRBV30	TRBJ2-2	CAWIRLGGSTGELFF	TGTGCCTGGATCCGGTTGGGGGGAAGCACCGGGGAGCTGTTTTTT
few	TRBD2	TRBV3-1	TRBJ2-1	CASSQPGTSGSNEQFF	TGTGCCAGCAGCCAGCCCGGGACTAGCGGGAGCAATGAGCAGTTCTTC
-	TRBD1	TRBV3-1	TRBJ2-6	CASSQDRWTGPTGANVLTF	TGTGCCAGCAGCCAAGATCGTTGGACAGGGCCGACTGGGGCCAACGTCCTGACTTTC
many	-	TRBV12-3/TRBV12-4	TRBJ1-3	CASTPLNTIYF	TGTGCCAGCACCCCTCTCAACACCATATATTTT
-	-	TRBV29-1	TRBJ1-2	CSAEVGELHYGYTF	TGCAGCGCCGAGGTCGGGGAGCTCCACTATGGCTACACCTTC
many	TRBD2	TRBV20-1	TRBJ2-3	CSANSLAGGTDTQYF	TGCAGTGCGAACTCACTAGCGGGGGGCACAGATACGCAGTATTTT
many	-	TRBV20-1	TRBJ1-1	CSARDERERYTEAFF	TGCAGTGCTAGAGATGAGAGGGAACGGTACACTGAAGCTTTCTTT
many	-	TRBV20-1	TRBJ2-6	CSASLTASGANVLTF	TGCAGTGCGAGCCTTACAGCATCTGGGGCCAACGTCCTGACTTTC
-	TRBD1	TRBV5-1	TRBJ2-2	CASSLQGEVGELFF	TGCGCCAGCAGCTTGCAGGGGGAAGTCGGGGAGCTGTTTTTT
-	-	TRBV2	TRBJ1-2	CASDRQLYYGYTF	TGTGCCAGCGATCGTCAGCTCTATTATGGCTACACCTTC
many	-	TRBV24-1	TRBJ1-1	CATSDRGGGQAFF	TGTGCCACCAGTGATCGAGGTGGGGGGCAAGCTTTCTTT
many	-	TRBV3-1	TRBJ2-7	CASSANFGQLYEQYF	TGTGCCAGCAGCGCTAATTTCGGACAGCTCTACGAGCAGTACTTC
many	-	TRBV6-2/TRBV6-3	TRBJ2-1	CASSSAESEANEQFF	TGTGCCAGCAGTTCCGCCGAATCGGAGGCGAATGAGCAGTTCTTC